The T cell receptor beta chain described here comes from a study of shared clonotypes between healthy human individuals. Naive-designated CD8 cells lacked CD45RO, were positively enriched for CCR7, and omitted terminally differentiated effector memory CD45RA+ cells. Profiling relied on immunoSEQ multiplex PCR, and the TCRdb table lists in-frame clones only, not all of them. Of about 600,000 clones detected, nearly 98% appear once; the ten largest clones hold 0.3%. CDR1 and CDR2 from the germline V gene are SGHTA and FQGNSA. V was trimmed by 8 bases and J by 7 bases, leaving 9 bases between them. The CDR3 is 11 amino acids.

The chain couples TRBV7-2 to TRBJ2-1; D gene uncertain. What was sequenced was naive CD8+ T cells sorted from blood. The receptor was derived from a man aged 25-45 years in good health. The CDR3 nucleotides are TGTGCCAGCCTCGCCGGGAATGAGCAGTTCTTC. Its protein is CASLAGNEQFF.